Each of the 19 T cell receptor beta chains below was sequenced from the same sample in a study of T-cell memory formation after mild COVID-19. TCRdb fed the 5' RACE reads into MiXCR, producing one record per CDR3 protein. Among about 430,000 distinct CDR3 sequences listed, about 20% were seen once. Sequencing was performed on PBMCs or a T cell subset sorted from them (not recorded which). The receptors come from a man aged 18 to 35 who had mild COVID-19 (a few samples of this study predate the infection). Cell type and time point are not known.

This clonotype was detected only a few times. The chain links TRBV7-8 to TRBJ2-5, with D unclear. Trimming took off 2 bases at V and 5 bases at J, with 9 bases between the two ends. The CDR3 contains 13 residues. CDR1 is SGHVS and CDR2 is FQNEAQ in the germline V gene. The CDR3 region is CASSLTAAETQYF. CDR3 coding DNA: TGTGCCAGCAGCTTAACGGCTGCGGAGACCCAGTACTTC.

This clonotype was observed many times. The rearrangement uses TRBV12-3 or TRBV12-4 and TRBJ2-7, with 9 positions matching TRBD1. The CDR3 is made up of 13 amino acids. V was pared by 8 bases and J by 2 bases, with 4 bases of the junction left unmatched. DNA for the CDR3: TGTGCCAGCCTTTGGACAGGGGCCTACGAGCAGTACTTC. Amino acid sequence: CASLWTGAYEQYF.

Concerning this clonotype itself: One end of the junction does not line up with germline, which may come from a read error. The chain carries TRBV28 and TRBJ1-6, with 9 nucleotides matching TRBD1. The germline gives CDR1 MDHEN, CDR2 SYDVKM. CDR3 length: 14 amino acids. The DNA of the CDR3 is TGTGCCAGCATTGAGTCGGGACAGGGAAAATCCCTCAACTTT. Protein product: CASIESGQGKSLNF.

CDR3 sequence (DNA): TGCAGCGTTGAGAGTCACGATGGGAAGCAGTACGTC. Amino acid sequence: CSVESHDGKQYV. The chain recombines TRBV29-1 with TRBJ2-7; D gene uncertain. V was pared by 3 bases and J by 8 bases, with 14 bases between. There are 12 residues in the CDR3. Germline lookup yields CDR1 SQVTM and CDR2 ANQGSEA.

The J gene is TRBJ2-1, the V gene TRBV11-2, with D perhaps TRBD1 or TRBD2 (6 bases each). Deletions cut 5 bases from V and 8 bases from J, with 22 bases between. The CDR3 covers 16 residues. Germline V gene lookup returns CDR1 SGHAT and CDR2 FQNNGV. CDR3 sequence reads: CASSPLGGRSFYEQFF. The CDR3 DNA reads TGTGCCAGCAGCCCCTTGGGGGGCCGGAGCTTTTATGAGCAGTTCTTC.

J is TRBJ2-5 and V is TRBV5-1, with 7 positions matching TRBD2. V shed 2 bases and J 9 bases; nucleotides not matched to a gene: 10. The length of the CDR3 is 14 residues. CDR1 is SGHRS and CDR2 is YFSETQ in the germline V gene. The CDR3 here is CASSFGTTEKAQYF. In nucleotides, the CDR3 is TGCGCCAGCAGCTTCGGGACTACCGAGAAGGCCCAGTACTTC.

This sequence joins TRBV5-1 and TRBJ1-3; 8 bases line up with TRBD1. Per the germline V gene, CDR1 is SGHRS and CDR2 is YFSETQ. V lost 4 bases to trimming and J lost 1 base; unmatched junction nucleotides: 4. CDR3 size: 15 residues. Here the CDR3 reads CASSGGQGSGNTIYF. Written as DNA, the CDR3 is TGCGCCAGCAGCGGAGGACAGGGTTCTGGAAACACCATATATTTT.

This clonotype has more than one count but fewer than ten. This sequence joins TRBV28 and TRBJ1-5; D might be TRBD1 (5 bases). The CDR3 length is 15 residues. V lost 5 bases and J 2 bases, leaving 13 bases between the germline ends. The germline V gene encodes CDR1 MDHEN and CDR2 SYDVKM. As DNA, the CDR3 is TGTGCCAGCAGTCCGCAGGGTCGTCGCAATCAGCCCCAGCATTTT. Protein sequence: CASSPQGRRNQPQHF.

This clonotype showed up just a few times. This sequence joins TRBV6-2 or TRBV6-3 and TRBJ1-1, with no clear D. From germline, CDR1 is MNHEY and CDR2 SVGEGT. The CDR3 runs to 13 residues. V lost 8 bases and J lost 4, with 14 bases in between. Here the CDR3 reads CASLGQPSTEAFF. The CDR3 DNA sequence: TGTGCCAGCCTCGGGCAGCCGAGCACTGAAGCTTTCTTT.

V usage is TRBV7-9 and J usage is TRBJ1-3; 8 bases line up with TRBD1. CDR1 is SEHNR and CDR2 is FQNEAQ in the germline V gene (reference sequence). The ends lost 2 bases at V and 7 bases at J; junction bases unmatched: 4. This CDR3 comprises 14 residues. CDR3 DNA: TGTGCCAGCAGCTTACCAGGGGGCCCCAACACCATATATTTT. It specifies CASSLPGGPNTIYF.

A few counts support this clonotype. The genes are TRBV20-1 and TRBJ1-3; 7 bases match TRBD1. CDR1 and CDR2 from the germline V gene are DFQATT and SNEGSKA (reference sequence). This CDR3 comprises 15 residues. Trimming cost V 5 bases and J 3 bases; bases outside gene matches: 10. CDR3 bases: TGCAGTGCTGAATTCCCAGGGGGTGGTGGAAACACCATATATTTT. It yields the protein CSAEFPGGGGNTIYF.

CDR3 bases: TGTGCCAGCCGACGTCCACAGAACACTGAAGCTTTCTTT. It specifies CASRRPQNTEAFF. This sequence joins TRBV19 and TRBJ1-1; no reliable D call. CDR1 is LNHDA, CDR2 SQIVND, per germline (reference sequence). Trimming left V 9 bases short and J 1 base short, with 12 bases between. The CDR3 length is 13 residues.

There are a few counts of this clonotype. This sequence joins TRBV4-3 and TRBJ2-1, with 8 positions matching TRBD1. The CDR3 loop spans 14 amino acids. J lost 5 bases, V lost 6 bases, and 6 bases had no gene match. Germline V gives CDR1 LGHNA, CDR2 YSLEER. CDR3 in DNA: TGCGCCAGCAGACAGGGACAGGCAAACAATGAGCAGTTCTTC. This translates into CASRQGQANNEQFF.

The chain carries TRBV4-2 and TRBJ1-2; D not resolved. The CDR3 runs to 15 residues. Germline values: CDR1 LGHNA, CDR2 YNFKEQ. The V end lost 0 bases, the J end lost 8 bases, and 16 bases lay between the germline ends. The CDR3: CASSQDKGAGRGYTF. The CDR3 DNA reads TGTGCCAGCAGCCAAGATAAAGGTGCGGGAAGGGGCTACACCTTC.

This clonotype was observed a few times. The rearrangement uses TRBV7-8 and TRBJ1-1; D is uncertain. V lost 7 bases and J lost 6, with 18 bases in between. Germline-derived CDR1 and CDR2 are SGHVS and FQNEAQ. The CDR3 is 14 amino acids. CDR3 nucleotides: TGTGCCAGCACCACGACTCCCGGGTTGGCTGAAGCTTTCTTT. Its translation: CASTTTPGLAEAFF. Combining the CDR3 with reference TRBV7-8 and TRBJ1-1 gives the whole variable domain GAGVSQSPRYKVAKRGQDVALRCDPISGHVSLFWYQQALGQGPEFLTYFQNEAQLDKSGLPSDRFFAERPEGSVSTLKIQRTQQEDSAVYLCASTTTPGLAEAFFGQGTRLTVV.

The gene calls are TRBV7-2 and TRBJ2-5; 13 positions match TRBD2. Looked up from germline, CDR1 is SGHTA and CDR2 is FQGNSA. The CDR3 loop spans 16 amino acids. Trimming at V came to 3 bases and at J to 7 bases, leaving 8 bases not matched to a gene. The CDR3 sequence: CASSFRRLAGGSTQYF. The CDR3 region has the DNA TGTGCCAGCAGCTTCAGGCGACTAGCGGGGGGTTCGACCCAGTACTTC.

The rearrangement joins TRBV29-1 to TRBJ2-5; no clear D. V lost 6 bases and J 5 bases, leaving 19 bases between the germline ends. Germline V gives CDR1 SQVTM, CDR2 ANQGSEA. CDR3 size: 14 residues. CDR3 sequence (DNA): TGCAGCGTGCGTCATTTCCAGGATTTTGAGACCCAGTACTTC. This encodes CSVRHFQDFETQYF.

This clonotype has only a few counts. The chain couples TRBV28 to TRBJ2-1; 11 nucleotides line up with TRBD1. The CDR3 is made up of 14 amino acids. Per the germline V gene, CDR1 is MDHEN and CDR2 is SYDVKM. The ends lost 6 bases at V and 6 bases at J; junction bases unmatched: 4. This CDR3 reads CASRGDRGSNEQFF. CDR3 coding DNA: TGTGCCAGCAGGGGGGACAGGGGGTCCAATGAGCAGTTCTTC.

This clonotype has only a few counts. The V call is TRBV7-9, the J call TRBJ2-5; D unclear. This CDR3 contains 14 residues. Germline V gene sequence: CDR1 SEHNR, CDR2 FQNEAQ (reference sequence). Trimming took 3 bases from V and 5 from J, leaving 13 bases between them. For the CDR3, the DNA is TGTGCCAGCAGCTTGAATACAGCCCAGGAGACCCAGTACTTC. It codes for CASSLNTAQETQYF.